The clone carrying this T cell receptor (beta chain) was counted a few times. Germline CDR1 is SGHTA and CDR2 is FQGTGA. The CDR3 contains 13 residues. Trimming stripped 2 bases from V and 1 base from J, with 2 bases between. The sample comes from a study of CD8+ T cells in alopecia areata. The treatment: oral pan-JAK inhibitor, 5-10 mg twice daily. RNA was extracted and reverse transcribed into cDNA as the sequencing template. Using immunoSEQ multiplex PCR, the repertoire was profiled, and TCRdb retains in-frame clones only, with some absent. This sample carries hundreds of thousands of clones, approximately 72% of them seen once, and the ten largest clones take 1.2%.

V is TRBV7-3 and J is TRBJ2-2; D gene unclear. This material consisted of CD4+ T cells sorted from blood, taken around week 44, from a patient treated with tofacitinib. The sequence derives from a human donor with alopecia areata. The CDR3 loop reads CASSLGNTGELFF. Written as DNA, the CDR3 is TGTGCCAGCAGCTTAGGGAACACCGGGGAGCTGTTTTTT.